This T cell receptor (beta chain) was retrieved from a study of CD8+CD57+ T cells in acquired aplastic anemia. Study overall: DNA recovered from sorted CD4+ and CD8+ cells had a mean of approximately 3.5 ug. Average CD4+ read depth in healthy donors was around 11 million reads. Study results and caveats: There were some 30 CD8+ CDR3 sequences that occurred in both patients and controls.

The template for TCR beta VDJ and CDR3 sequence profiling was genomic DNA. TCRdb reprocessed the reads with MiXCR, giving one entry per CDR3 protein. The table lists 50,000 to 65,000 distinct CDR3 sequences, around 50% of them singletons, with roughly 2.5% in the top ten. Germline loops: CDR1 SGHTA, CDR2 FQGNSA. This CDR3 is 13 amino acids long. Trimming removed 1 base at V and 10 bases at J, with 13 bases between. Concerning this clonotype itself: Its antigen is unidentified.

Input material: sorted CD4+, CD8+, or CD8+CD57+ T cells (not recorded which) from PBMCs. The clonotype was recovered from a human donor in good health, serving as a control. The chain uses TRBV7-2 and TRBJ2-5; D perhaps matches TRBD2 (5 bases). The CDR3 nucleotides are TGTGCCAGCAGCTTAGAGGGAGATCGGGACCAGTACTTC. It specifies CASSLEGDRDQYF.